The 22 T cell receptor beta chains reported below all come from one sample, sequenced in a study of blood T cell repertoires in COVID-19 (TCRdb year 2020). Receptor amplification or capture employed the immunoSEQ multiplex PCR assay. What TCRdb holds here is the immuneACCESS table cut down to in-frame rearrangements. Part of the clones is not present; checked against another copy, under half of the missing clones reflect an unresolved V gene, and the others are unexplained. The sample table shows some 71,000 clones, and less than 95% are seen once. In total, the top ten clones hold over 4% of the sample. Material for sequencing was peripheral blood. These receptors all come from a woman aged 18-29 years with acute or convalescent COVID-19.

The CDR3 nucleotides read TGTGCCAGCAGTTTGACGGGGACAGGGGGCTGGGCCCAGCATTTT. As protein: CASSLTGTGGWAQHF. This rearrangement joins TRBV28 to TRBJ1-5, with TRBD1 identical over 12 bases. Trimming at V came to 3 bases and at J to 11 bases, leaving 8 bases not matched to a gene. The CDR3 is made up of 15 amino acids. Germline CDR1 and CDR2: MDHEN and SYDVKM.

The chain has TRBV7-2 and TRBJ1-1; perhaps TRBD1 as D (5 bases). CDR3 length: 13 residues. Germline CDR1 SGHTA, CDR2 FQGNSA. The V end lost 5 bases, the J end lost 0 bases, and 7 bases lay between the germline ends. The CDR3 nucleotides are TGTGCCAGCAGCCGACAGTTGAACACTGAAGCTTTCTTT. Encoded protein: CASSRQLNTEAFF. Based on the CDR3 plus reference TRBV7-2 and TRBJ1-1, the full variable domain is GAGVSQSPSNKVTEKGKDVELRCDPISGHTALYWYRQSLGQGLEFLIYFQGNSAPDKSGLPSDRFSAERTGGSVSTLTIQRTQQEDSAVYLCASSRQLNTEAFFGQGTRLTVV.

CDR3 sequence (DNA): TGTGCCAGAAACAAGGGACAGCCCTATGGCTACACCTTC. This encodes CARNKGQPYGYTF. V usage is TRBV6-5 and J usage is TRBJ1-2; 7 nucleotides align to TRBD1. CDR1 and CDR2 from the germline V gene are MNHEY and SVGAGI. Trimming took 9 bases from V and 4 from J; bases not matched to a gene: 8. The CDR3 totals 13 residues.

The genes are TRBV7-2 and TRBJ2-3; TRBD1 aligns across 7 bases. This CDR3 has 16 residues. Per the germline V gene, CDR1 is SGHTA and CDR2 is FQGNSA. V shed 1 base, J shed 4 bases, and the junction held 8 bases outside the gene matches. In nucleotides, the CDR3 is TGTGCCAGCAGCTTAGGAGACAGGGTATATTCAGATACGCAGTATTTT. Protein: CASSLGDRVYSDTQYF.

This chain connects TRBV6-5 to TRBJ1-4; D is perhaps TRBD1 (5 bases). The germline CDR1 and CDR2 sequences are MNHEY and SVGAGI. V lost 6 bases, J lost 4 bases, and 15 bases lay in between. The CDR3 length is 15 residues. The CDR3 here is CASRGWGGINEKLFF. CDR3 coding DNA: TGTGCCAGCAGGGGATGGGGGGGGATTAATGAAAAACTGTTTTTT.

The count of this clone is one. The chain recombines TRBV6-1 with TRBJ1-1; a possible D gene is TRBD1 (5 bases). Germline loops: CDR1 MNHNS, CDR2 SASEGT. This CDR3 comprises 19 residues. V gave up 3 bases and J gave up 1 base, with 24 bases separating them. The CDR3 sequence: CASSDSWGVDTAGNTEAFF. In nucleotides, the CDR3 is TGTGCCAGCAGTGACAGTTGGGGGGTAGACACTGCGGGGAACACTGAAGCTTTCTTT.

This chain joins TRBV29-1 and TRBJ2-1; D not certain. Per the germline V gene, CDR1 is SQVTM and CDR2 is ANQGSEA. V lost 0 bases and J lost 0, with 12 bases in between. CDR3 length: 16 amino acids. The CDR3 DNA sequence: TGCAGCGTTGAAGATCCGGAGAGGAGCTCCTACAATGAGCAGTTCTTC. Translation gives CSVEDPERSSYNEQFF.

The chain employs TRBV2 and TRBJ1-2; tentatively, D is TRBD1 (6 bases). V was pared by 6 bases and J by 3 bases, with 29 bases between. The CDR3 loop spans 19 amino acids. Per germline, CDR1 SNHLY and CDR2 FYNNEI. The CDR3 DNA sequence: TGTGCCAGCAGGGATAGCCTCAGGGGTCGAGGTACCCTAGACTATGGCTACACCTTC. This codes for CASRDSLRGRGTLDYGYTF.

The chain carries TRBV7-2 and TRBJ2-5, with 7 bases fitting TRBD2. Germline loops: CDR1 SGHTA, CDR2 FQGNSA. V lost 2 bases, J lost 4 bases, and 1 base stayed unmatched. The CDR3 has 13 residues. Here the CDR3 DNA reads TGTGCCAGCAGCTTACCTAGCGGAGAGACCCAGTACTTC. Translation gives CASSLPSGETQYF.

This chain connects TRBV27 to TRBJ2-1; D might be TRBD2 (6 bases). The CDR3 loop spans 16 amino acids. With 3 bases removed from V and 1 base from J, the gap between germline ends came to 13 bases. Germline V gene sequence: CDR1 MNHEY, CDR2 SMNVEV (reference sequence). CDR3 nucleotides: TGTGCCAGCAGTTTGGGATGGGGGGTATCCTACAATGAGCAGTTCTTC. Translation: CASSLGWGVSYNEQFF.

The chain has TRBV19 and TRBJ1-1; 7 bases agree with TRBD1. The CDR3 runs to 13 residues. J lost 5 bases, V lost 4 bases, and 4 bases had no gene match. Germline loops: CDR1 LNHDA, CDR2 SQIVND (reference sequence). Here the CDR3 reads CASSSTGVTEAFF. CDR3 DNA: TGTGCCAGTAGTAGTACAGGGGTAACTGAAGCTTTCTTT.

In the case of this clone: This same CDR3 is encoded by further DNA sequences in the sample. The J gene is TRBJ2-5, the V gene TRBV11-2; tentatively, D is TRBD1 (6 bases). The V end lost 5 bases, the J end lost 2 bases, and 12 bases lay between the germline ends. Germline V gives CDR1 SGHAT, CDR2 FQNNGV. This CDR3 comprises 14 residues. The CDR3 DNA reads TGTGCCAGCAGCCGCGGACAGTTACAAGAGACCCAGTACTTC. Its translation is CASSRGQLQETQYF.

This clone was counted at least ten times. The chain combines TRBV12-5 with TRBJ1-4; D is undetermined. Per germline, CDR1 LGHNT and CDR2 FRNRAP. Trimming left V 1 base short and J 5 bases short, with 8 bases between. This CDR3 is built from 14 residues. The CDR3 bases are TGTGCTAGTGGTTTGGACAGCATAAATGAAAAACTGTTTTTT. This encodes CASGLDSINEKLFF.

This rearrangement joins TRBV10-2 to TRBJ2-1, with D possibly TRBD2 on 6 matching bases. V lost 7 bases, J lost 2 bases, and 15 bases lay in between. Germline loops: CDR1 WSHSY, CDR2 SAAADI. The CDR3 is 15 amino acids. The CDR3 sequence: CASIARSGPYNEQFF. Written as DNA, the CDR3 is TGCGCCAGCATCGCCCGTAGCGGACCCTACAATGAGCAGTTCTTC.

Here the CDR3 DNA reads TGTGCCAGTGAATCTCGACAAAATGAGCAGTTCTTC. Protein: CASESRQNEQFF. The V and J genes are TRBV19 and TRBJ2-1; D uncertain. The CDR3 is made up of 12 amino acids. Between the trimmed V and J ends, which lost 8 bases and 7 bases, there was a span of 12 bases. CDR1 and CDR2 (germline): LNHDA, SQIVND (reference sequence).

This sequence joins TRBV6-5 and TRBJ2-1; possible D gene TRBD2, 6 bases. Germline V lookup: CDR1 MNHEY, CDR2 SVGAGI. Trimming pared 0 bases from V and 8 bases from J, leaving 14 bases between. The length of the CDR3 is 15 residues. For the CDR3, the DNA is TGTGCCAGCAGTTACTCGACCGGGAGTCTGGATGAGCAGTTCTTC. As protein: CASSYSTGSLDEQFF.

V is TRBV5-5 and J is TRBJ2-7; a possible D gene is TRBD2 (6 bases). Trimming shortened V by 0 bases and J by 5 bases, and 15 bases separated the two germline ends. The CDR3 consists of 15 residues. Per the germline V gene, CDR1 is SGHKS and CDR2 is YYEKEE (reference sequence). CDR3 protein: CASSLGSSGRNEQYF. The CDR3 DNA follows: TGTGCCAGCAGCTTGGGCAGTAGCGGTAGGAACGAGCAGTACTTC.

Of note for this clone: Mismatch with germline at one junction end may stem from a read error. The rearrangement links TRBV10-2 to TRBJ1-2, with D uncertain. The CDR3 loop spans 14 amino acids. Germline V lookup: CDR1 WSHSY, CDR2 SAAADI. The CDR3 reads CASSESPDYGGYIF. The CDR3 nucleotides read TGCGCCAGCAGTGAGTCGCCGGACTATGGTGGCTACATCTTC.

V gene TRBV10-1 combines with J gene TRBJ1-5; 7 bases are shared with TRBD1. Germline V CDR1 and CDR2: WNHNN, SYGVQD (reference sequence). The length of the CDR3 is 16 residues. V shed 4 bases, J shed 0 bases, and the junction held 6 bases outside the gene matches. The CDR3 nucleotides are TGCGCCAGCAGTGTAGTGACAGGGCTTAGCAATCAGCCCCAGCATTTT. Amino acid sequence: CASSVVTGLSNQPQHF.

The rearrangement joins TRBV6-5 to TRBJ1-2; tentative D call: TRBD1 (5 bases). Germline assignment: CDR1 MNHEY and CDR2 SVGAGI. The CDR3 consists of 13 residues. Trimming took 4 bases from V and 4 from J, leaving 10 bases between them. The CDR3 DNA sequence: TGTGCCAGCAGTTCCCCAGGGTCCTATGGCTACACCTTC. It encodes CASSSPGSYGYTF.

V gene TRBV20-1 combines with J gene TRBJ2-2; 9 nucleotides agree with TRBD2. This CDR3 comprises 16 residues. V was pared by 3 bases and J by 6 bases, with 11 bases of the junction left unmatched. Looked up from germline, CDR1 is DFQATT and CDR2 is SNEGSKA (reference sequence). Here the CDR3 DNA reads TGCAGTGCTAGTCAGGCCGGTAGCGGGAGTCCCGGGGAGCTGTTTTTT. Translated, it gives CSASQAGSGSPGELFF.

The CDR3 region has the DNA TGCGCCAGCAGCTTGGGCGGAACTAATGAAAAACTGTTTTTT. Translated: CASSLGGTNEKLFF. The chain couples TRBV5-1 to TRBJ1-4; D is undetermined. The V end was cut by 0 bases, the J end by 1 base, with 4 bases between. Germline V gene data show CDR1 as SGHRS and CDR2 as YFSETQ. There are 14 residues in the CDR3.